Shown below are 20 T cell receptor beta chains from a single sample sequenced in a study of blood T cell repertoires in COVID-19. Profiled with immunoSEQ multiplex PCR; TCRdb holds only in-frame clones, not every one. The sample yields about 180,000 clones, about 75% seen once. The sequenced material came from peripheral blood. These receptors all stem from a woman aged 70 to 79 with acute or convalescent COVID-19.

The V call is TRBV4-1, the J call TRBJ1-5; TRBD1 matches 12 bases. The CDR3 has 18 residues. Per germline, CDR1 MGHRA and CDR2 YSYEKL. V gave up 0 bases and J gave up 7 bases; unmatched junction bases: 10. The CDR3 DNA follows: TGCGCCAGCAGCCAAGATCCGGGACAGGGGGCGAGACAGCAGCCCCAGCATTTT. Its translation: CASSQDPGQGARQQPQHF.

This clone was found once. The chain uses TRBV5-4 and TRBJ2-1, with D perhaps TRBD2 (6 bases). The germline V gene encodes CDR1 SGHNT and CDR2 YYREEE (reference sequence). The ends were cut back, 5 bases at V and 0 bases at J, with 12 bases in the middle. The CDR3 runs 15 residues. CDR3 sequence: CASSGSGYSYNEQFF. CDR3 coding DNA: TGTGCCAGCAGTGGGAGCGGGTACTCCTACAATGAGCAGTTCTTC.

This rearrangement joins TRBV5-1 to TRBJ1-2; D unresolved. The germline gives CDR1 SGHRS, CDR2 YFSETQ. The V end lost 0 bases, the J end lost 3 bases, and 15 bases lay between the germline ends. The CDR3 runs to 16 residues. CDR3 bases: TGCGCCAGCAGCTTGGGGCAGCAGCCCGGGGACTATGGCTACACCTTC. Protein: CASSLGQQPGDYGYTF.

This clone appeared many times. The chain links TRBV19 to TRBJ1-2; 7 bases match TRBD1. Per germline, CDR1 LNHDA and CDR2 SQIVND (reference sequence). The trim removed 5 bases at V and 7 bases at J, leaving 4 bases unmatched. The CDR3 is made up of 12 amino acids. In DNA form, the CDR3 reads TGTGCCAGTAGTCCAACAGGGGTTGGCTACACCTTC. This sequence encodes CASSPTGVGYTF. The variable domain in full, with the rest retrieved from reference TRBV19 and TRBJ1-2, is DGGITQSPKYLFRKEGQNVTLSCEQNLNHDAMYWYRQDPGQGLRLIYYSQIVNDFQKGDIAEGYSVSREKKESFPLTVTSAQKNPTAFYLCASSPTGVGYTFGSGTRLTVV.

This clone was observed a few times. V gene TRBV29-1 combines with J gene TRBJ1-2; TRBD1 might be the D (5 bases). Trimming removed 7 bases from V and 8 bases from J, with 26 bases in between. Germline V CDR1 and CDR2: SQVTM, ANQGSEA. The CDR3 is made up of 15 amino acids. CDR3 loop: CSARPRQSGAGGYTF. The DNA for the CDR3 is TGCAGCGCCAGACCCCGACAGAGTGGGGCGGGAGGCTACACCTTC.

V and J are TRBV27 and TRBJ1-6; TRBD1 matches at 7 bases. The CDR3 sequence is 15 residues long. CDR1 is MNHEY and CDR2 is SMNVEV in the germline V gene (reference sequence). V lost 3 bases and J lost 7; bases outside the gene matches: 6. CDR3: CASSLIGGRNSPLHF. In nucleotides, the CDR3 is TGTGCCAGCAGTTTGATAGGGGGCAGGAATTCACCCCTCCACTTT.

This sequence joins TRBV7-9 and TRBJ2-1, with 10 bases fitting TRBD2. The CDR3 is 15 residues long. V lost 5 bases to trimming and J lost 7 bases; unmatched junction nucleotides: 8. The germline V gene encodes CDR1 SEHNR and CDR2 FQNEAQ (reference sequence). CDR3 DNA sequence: TGTGCCAGCAGCGCCGCGGGACTAGCGACGAATGAGCAGTTCTTC. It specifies CASSAAGLATNEQFF.

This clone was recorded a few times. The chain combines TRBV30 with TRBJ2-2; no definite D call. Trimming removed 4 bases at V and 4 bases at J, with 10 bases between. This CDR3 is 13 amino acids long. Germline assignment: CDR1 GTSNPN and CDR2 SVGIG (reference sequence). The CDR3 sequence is CAWTPSSTGELFF. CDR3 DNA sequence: TGTGCCTGGACCCCTTCCTCCACCGGGGAGCTGTTTTTT.

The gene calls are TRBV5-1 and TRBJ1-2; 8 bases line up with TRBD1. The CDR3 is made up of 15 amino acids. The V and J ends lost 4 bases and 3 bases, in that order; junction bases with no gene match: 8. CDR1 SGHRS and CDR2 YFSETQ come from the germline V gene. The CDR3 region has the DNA TGCGCCAGCAGCCGGACAGGGTTCAACGACTATGGCTACACCTTC. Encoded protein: CASSRTGFNDYGYTF.

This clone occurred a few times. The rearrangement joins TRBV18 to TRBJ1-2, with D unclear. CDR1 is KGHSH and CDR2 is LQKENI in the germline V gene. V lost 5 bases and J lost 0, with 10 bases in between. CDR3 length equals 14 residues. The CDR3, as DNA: TGTGCCAGCTCAGAACAGCAAGCTAACTATGGCTACACCTTC. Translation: CASSEQQANYGYTF.

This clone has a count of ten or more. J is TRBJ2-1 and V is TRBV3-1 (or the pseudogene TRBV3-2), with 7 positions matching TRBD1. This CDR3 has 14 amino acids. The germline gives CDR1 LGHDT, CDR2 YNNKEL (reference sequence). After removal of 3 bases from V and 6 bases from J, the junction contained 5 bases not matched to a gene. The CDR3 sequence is CASSHGTAINEQFF. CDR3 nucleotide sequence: TGTGCCAGCAGCCACGGGACAGCGATCAATGAGCAGTTCTTC.

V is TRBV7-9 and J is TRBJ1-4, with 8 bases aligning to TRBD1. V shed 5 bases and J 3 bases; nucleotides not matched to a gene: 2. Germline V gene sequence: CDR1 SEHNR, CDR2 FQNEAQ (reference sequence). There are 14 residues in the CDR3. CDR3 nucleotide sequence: TGTGCCAGCAGCCCGGACAGGGCTAATGAAAAACTGTTTTTT. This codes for CASSPDRANEKLFF.

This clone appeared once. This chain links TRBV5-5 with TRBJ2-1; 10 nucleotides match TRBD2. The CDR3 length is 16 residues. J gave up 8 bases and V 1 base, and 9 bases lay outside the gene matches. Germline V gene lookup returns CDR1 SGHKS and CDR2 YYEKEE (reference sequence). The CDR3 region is CASSLSRTSGGDEQFF. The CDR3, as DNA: TGTGCCAGCAGCTTGTCGAGGACTAGCGGTGGTGATGAGCAGTTCTTC.

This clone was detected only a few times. DNA for the CDR3: TGTGCCAGCAGCTTTACAGAGAATCAGCCCCAGCATTTT. It codes for CASSFTENQPQHF. The V and J genes are TRBV6-6 and TRBJ1-5; D unclear. Trimming stripped 6 bases from V and 4 bases from J, with 10 bases between. Per germline, CDR1 MNHNY and CDR2 SVGAGI (reference sequence). This CDR3 comprises 13 residues.

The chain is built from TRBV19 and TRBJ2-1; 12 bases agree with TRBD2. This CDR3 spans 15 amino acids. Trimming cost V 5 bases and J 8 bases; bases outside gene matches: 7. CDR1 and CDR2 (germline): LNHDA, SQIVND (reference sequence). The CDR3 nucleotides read TGTGCCAGTAGTTCTAGCGGGAGGGCCATCGATGAGCAGTTCTTC. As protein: CASSSSGRAIDEQFF.

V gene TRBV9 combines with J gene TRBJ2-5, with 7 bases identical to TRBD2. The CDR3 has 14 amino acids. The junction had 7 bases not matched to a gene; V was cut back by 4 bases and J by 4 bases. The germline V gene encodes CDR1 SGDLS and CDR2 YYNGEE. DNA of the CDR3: TGTGCCAGCAGCCCCAGGTTAGCGGGAGAGACCCAGTACTTC. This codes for CASSPRLAGETQYF. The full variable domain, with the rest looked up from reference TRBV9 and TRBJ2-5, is DSGVTQTPKHLITATGQRVTLRCSPRSGDLSVYWYQQSLDQGLQFLIQYYNGEERAKGNILERFSAQQFPDLHSELNLSSLELGDSALYFCASSPRLAGETQYFGPGTRLLVL.

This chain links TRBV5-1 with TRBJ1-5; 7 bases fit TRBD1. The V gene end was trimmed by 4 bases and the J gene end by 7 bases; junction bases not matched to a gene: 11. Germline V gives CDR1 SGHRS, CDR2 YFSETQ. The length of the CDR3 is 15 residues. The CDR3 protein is CASSPQGGGGQPQHF. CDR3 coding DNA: TGCGCCAGCAGCCCTCAAGGGGGCGGGGGGCAGCCCCAGCATTTT.

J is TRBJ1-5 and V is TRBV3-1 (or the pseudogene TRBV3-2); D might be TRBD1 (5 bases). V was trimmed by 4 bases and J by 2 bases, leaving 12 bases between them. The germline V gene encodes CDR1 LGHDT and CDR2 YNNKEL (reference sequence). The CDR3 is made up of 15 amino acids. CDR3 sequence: CASSPAGVGNQPQHF. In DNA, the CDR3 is TGTGCCAGCAGCCCGGCGGGGGTCGGCAATCAGCCCCAGCATTTT.

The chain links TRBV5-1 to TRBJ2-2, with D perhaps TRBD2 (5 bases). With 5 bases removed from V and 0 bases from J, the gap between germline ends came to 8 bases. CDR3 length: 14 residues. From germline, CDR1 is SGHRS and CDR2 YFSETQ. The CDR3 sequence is CASSDGTNTGELFF. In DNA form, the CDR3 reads TGCGCCAGCAGTGACGGGACGAACACCGGGGAGCTGTTTTTT.

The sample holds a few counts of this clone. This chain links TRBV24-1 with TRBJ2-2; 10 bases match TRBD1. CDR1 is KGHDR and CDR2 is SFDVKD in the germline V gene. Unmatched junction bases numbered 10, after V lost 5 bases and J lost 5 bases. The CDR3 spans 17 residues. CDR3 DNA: TGTGCCACCAGTGCGGGACAGGGGTGGGGACCGACCGGGGAGCTGTTTTTT. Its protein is CATSAGQGWGPTGELFF.